Listed here are 2 T cell receptor beta chains from one sample, sequenced in a study of T cells of healthy individuals. TCRdb reanalysed the 5' RACE reads using MiXCR and keeps one entry per CDR3 protein. Here the sample spans approximately 58,000 distinct CDR3 sequences, roughly 14% being singletons. The receptors come from a human donor in good health.

This clonotype has at least ten counts. The genes are TRBV4-2 and TRBJ2-3; 8 bases match TRBD2. This CDR3 has 19 amino acids. CDR1 and CDR2 (germline): LGHNA, YNFKEQ. The J segment lost 2 bases and the V segment lost 1 base, leaving 14 bases of the junction unmatched. The CDR3 DNA reads TGTGCCAGCAGCCAAGTAGTGACCGCCGGGACTAGATCCACAGATACGCAGTATTTT. Its protein product is CASSQVVTAGTRSTDTQYF.

This clonotype was seen repeatedly, ten times or more. This chain connects TRBV11-2 to TRBJ2-1; 9 bases are a match to TRBD2. The germline V gene encodes CDR1 SGHAT and CDR2 FQNNGV. The CDR3 is 15 amino acids. The V gene end was trimmed by 5 bases and the J gene end by 5 bases; junction bases not matched to a gene: 7. CDR3 bases: TGTGCCAGCAGCCCTGGACTAGCGAGCAACAATGAGCAGTTCTTC. It encodes CASSPGLASNNEQFF.